The 18 T cell receptor beta chains below were found in one sample sequenced in a study of cytotoxic CD8 clonotypes in ibrutinib-treated CLL. TCRdb keeps only in-frame clones here, not all; method: immunoSEQ multiplex PCR. The data show about 270,000 clones, with approximately 76% seen just once and approximately 5.1% held by the top ten. The material was PBMCs, obtained at disease progression, from a patient treated with ibrutinib. The receptors were sampled from a human donor with chronic lymphocytic leukemia.

Worth noting for this clone: The junction departs from the called germline gene at one end, perhaps through a read error. This sequence joins TRBV27 and TRBJ2-5; D remains ambiguous. CDR1 and CDR2 from the germline V gene are MNHEY and SMNVEV (reference sequence). The CDR3 is made up of 12 amino acids. DNA for the CDR3: TGTGCCAGCAGCTCCCCCCAAGCGACCCAGTACTTC. It yields the protein CASSSPQATQYF.

The chain couples TRBV7-8 to TRBJ2-7, with 13 bases that match TRBD2. The CDR3 spans 15 residues. The V gene end was trimmed by 9 bases and the J gene end by 2 bases; junction bases not matched to a gene: 7. In germline, CDR1 is SGHVS, CDR2 FQNEAQ. The CDR3 DNA sequence: TGTGCCAGTCGGTGGGGACTAGCGGGGCCCTACGAGCAGTACTTC. Translating gives CASRWGLAGPYEQYF.

This chain connects TRBV4-1 to TRBJ2-7, with 9 bases aligning to TRBD2. The CDR3 is 17 residues long. Germline V CDR1 and CDR2: MGHRA, YSYEKL. V dropped 4 bases and J dropped 2; count of bases not matched to a gene: 12. The CDR3 sequence: CASSLGLALRGPYEQYF. DNA for the CDR3: TGCGCCAGCAGCCTGGGACTAGCTCTTAGGGGGCCCTACGAGCAGTACTTC.

The chain links TRBV11-1 to TRBJ2-7; 8 positions match TRBD2. Trimming removed 4 bases from V and 5 bases from J; junction bases left unmatched: 10. The length of the CDR3 is 15 residues. Germline lookup yields CDR1 SGHAT and CDR2 FQDESV (reference sequence). Here the CDR3 DNA reads TGTGCCAGCAGCTCAGCCGGGACTAGTTTCCACGAGCAGTACTTC. As protein: CASSSAGTSFHEQYF.

The genes are TRBV29-1 and TRBJ1-2; 8 bases agree with TRBD1. The CDR3 has 12 residues. The V gene's germline CDR1 is SQVTM and CDR2 ANQGSEA. V dropped 7 bases and J dropped 8; count of bases not matched to a gene: 9. DNA of the CDR3: TGCAGCGGGGGGGACAGGTCTGGCGGCTACACCTTC. It encodes CSGGDRSGGYTF. The full variable domain, completed using reference TRBV29-1 and TRBJ1-2, is SAVISQKPSRDICQRGTSLTIQCQVDSQVTMMFWYRQQPGQSLTLIATANQGSEATYESGFVIDKFPISRPNLTFSTLTVSNMSPEDSSIYLCSGGDRSGGYTFGSGTRLTVV.

The rearrangement links TRBV7-9 to TRBJ2-7; D not resolved. CDR3 length: 13 amino acids. Germline loops: CDR1 SEHNR, CDR2 FQNEAQ (reference sequence). The V gene lost 0 bases and the J gene lost 3 bases, with 6 bases spanning the gap. The CDR3 spells CASSLAGSYEQYF. The CDR3 DNA reads TGTGCCAGCAGCTTAGCCGGCAGCTACGAGCAGTACTTC.

This chain joins TRBV28 and TRBJ1-5, with D unclear. Trimming stripped 2 bases from V and 7 bases from J, with 12 bases between. The germline V gene has CDR1 MDHEN and CDR2 SYDVKM. The CDR3 spans 14 residues. CDR3 in DNA: TGTGCCAGCAGTTTAGTATATAGGAGCCAGCCCCAGCATTTT. It specifies CASSLVYRSQPQHF.

The rearrangement links TRBV7-8 to TRBJ1-5, with D uncertain. V was pared by 5 bases and J by 6 bases, with 14 bases between. CDR3 size: 14 residues. Looked up from germline, CDR1 is SGHVS and CDR2 is FQNEAQ. CDR3 protein: CASSPGGWGQPQHF. For the CDR3, the DNA is TGTGCCAGCAGCCCAGGAGGGTGGGGTCAGCCCCAGCATTTT.

CDR3 bases: TGCGCCAGCAGCCCTTCCCCCGGGGCGCGGCTGACTGAAGCTTTCTTT. Translated, it gives CASSPSPGARLTEAFF. The V call is TRBV4-1, the J call TRBJ1-1; D is possibly TRBD1 (5 bases). V lost 4 bases, J lost 5 bases, and 20 bases lay in between. The CDR3 is made up of 16 amino acids. Germline V gene sequence: CDR1 MGHRA, CDR2 YSYEKL.

The chain carries TRBV5-6 and TRBJ2-7, with 16 bases identical to TRBD2. J was trimmed by 4 bases and V by 3 bases; bases with no gene match: 10. This CDR3 region has 18 residues. CDR1 and CDR2 (germline): SGHDT, YYEEEE. The CDR3 nucleotides read TGTGCCAGCAGCTCCACCCCGGGACTAGCGGGGGGGTGGTACGAGCAGTACTTC. As protein: CASSSTPGLAGGWYEQYF.

This clone was seen only a few times. This chain connects TRBV27 to TRBJ2-7; 10 positions agree with TRBD1. Germline CDR1 MNHEY, CDR2 SMNVEV (reference sequence). This CDR3 has 15 amino acids. The V gene end was trimmed by 5 bases and the J gene end by 2 bases; junction bases not matched to a gene: 6. The DNA of the CDR3 is TGTGCCAGCAGTCCGGCGGGGACAGGGGCCTACGAGCAGTACTTC. This sequence encodes CASSPAGTGAYEQYF.

The chain is built from TRBV6-6 and TRBJ2-1, with TRBD2 matching 10 bases. With V trimmed by 7 bases and J by 7 bases, 7 bases remained unmatched. The CDR3 is 14 amino acids. From germline, CDR1 is MNHNY and CDR2 SVGAGI (reference sequence). Written as DNA, the CDR3 is TGTGCCAGCATAAGCGGGAGGGCCGAGAATGAGCAGTTCTTC. Encoded protein: CASISGRAENEQFF.

V is TRBV5-1 and J is TRBJ2-1, with 12 positions matching TRBD2. This CDR3 has 17 amino acids. CDR1 is SGHRS and CDR2 is YFSETQ in the germline V gene. After removal of 5 bases from V and 3 bases from J, the junction contained 9 bases not matched to a gene. The CDR3, as DNA: TGCGCCAGCAGACAGACTAGCGGGAGATTAATCTACAATGAGCAGTTCTTC. Encoded protein: CASRQTSGRLIYNEQFF.

The rearrangement uses TRBV29-1 and TRBJ1-2, with D perhaps matching TRBD1 (5 bases). Germline V gene sequence: CDR1 SQVTM, CDR2 ANQGSEA. V was shortened by 3 bases and J by 3 bases, with 8 bases between the two germline ends. The CDR3 loop spans 12 amino acids. In nucleotides, the CDR3 is TGCAGCGTTGATCAGGGCGACTATGGCTACACCTTC. Amino acids: CSVDQGDYGYTF.

Notes on this clone: Other DNA sequences in this specimen translate into the identical CDR3. The chain couples TRBV28 to TRBJ1-2, with D possibly TRBD1 on 6 matching bases. Germline V CDR1 and CDR2: MDHEN, SYDVKM. Trimming pared 6 bases from V and 2 bases from J, leaving 10 bases between. The CDR3 contains 13 residues. For the CDR3, the DNA is TGTGCCAGCAGCCTAACAGGGAACTATGGCTACACCTTC. It specifies CASSLTGNYGYTF.

The chain carries TRBV19 and TRBJ1-5; 8 bases line up with TRBD1. The CDR3 runs to 14 residues. V shed 1 base and J 5 bases; nucleotides not matched to a gene: 1. Germline CDR1 and CDR2: LNHDA and SQIVND (reference sequence). This CDR3 reads CASSIGTGHQPQHF. In nucleotides, the CDR3 is TGTGCCAGTAGTATAGGGACAGGGCATCAGCCCCAGCATTTT.

The chain recombines TRBV27 with TRBJ1-4; D is perhaps TRBD1 (5 bases). CDR3 length: 15 residues. The ends were cut back, 5 bases at V and 7 bases at J, with 17 bases in the middle. Germline CDR1 is MNHEY and CDR2 is SMNVEV (reference sequence). CDR3 sequence: CASSGGTGLGEKLFF. The CDR3 nucleotides are TGTGCCAGCAGTGGAGGAACAGGATTGGGTGAAAAACTGTTTTTT.

This rearrangement joins TRBV28 to TRBJ1-2, with D possibly matching TRBD1 (5 bases). The CDR3 loop spans 17 amino acids. Germline V gene lookup returns CDR1 MDHEN and CDR2 SYDVKM. The V gene lost 3 bases and the J gene lost 2 bases, with 19 bases spanning the gap. CDR3: CASSLGLGAGSNYGYTF. In nucleotides, the CDR3 is TGTGCCAGCAGTTTGGGGCTTGGGGCGGGATCGAACTATGGCTACACCTTC.